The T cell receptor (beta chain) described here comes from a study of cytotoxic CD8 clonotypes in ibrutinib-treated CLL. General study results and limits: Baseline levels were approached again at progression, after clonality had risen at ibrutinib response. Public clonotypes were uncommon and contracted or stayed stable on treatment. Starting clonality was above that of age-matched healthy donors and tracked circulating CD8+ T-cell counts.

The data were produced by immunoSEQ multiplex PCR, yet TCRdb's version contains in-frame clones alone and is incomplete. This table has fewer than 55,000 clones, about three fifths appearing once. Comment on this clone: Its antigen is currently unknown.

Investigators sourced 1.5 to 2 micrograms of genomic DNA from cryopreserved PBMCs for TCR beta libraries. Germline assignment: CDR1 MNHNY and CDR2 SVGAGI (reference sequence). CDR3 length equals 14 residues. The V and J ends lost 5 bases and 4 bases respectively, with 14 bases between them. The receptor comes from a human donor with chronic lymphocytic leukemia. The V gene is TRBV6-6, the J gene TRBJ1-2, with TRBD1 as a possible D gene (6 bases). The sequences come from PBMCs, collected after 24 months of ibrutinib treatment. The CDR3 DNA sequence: TGTGCCAGCAGTCCCTCTGGGGGCACCTATGGCTACACCTTC. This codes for CASSPSGGTYGYTF.